The clone carrying this TCR beta chain was seen a few times. Its antigen is as yet unknown. Alongside a J-beta primer mix, a sample-barcoded 5' primer served in a second PCR lasting roughly 6 to 11 cycles. The template-switch adaptor, which had 12 random nucleotides, put a tag on each cDNA molecule. Using its own MiXCR run on the 5' RACE reads, TCRdb lists one record per CDR3 protein. The repertoire holds around 690,000 distinct CDR3 sequences, with around 54% as singletons. This specimen belongs to a study of blood T cells in healthy people across ages. General study results and limits: Older individuals had lower TCR beta diversity per million T cells (the decline was roughly linear). Aged donors had fewer naive CD4+ cells and lower diversity than long-lived donors.

Germline V gene sequence: CDR1 LGHNT, CDR2 FRNRAP. The ends were cut back, 6 bases at V and 7 bases at J, with 21 bases in the middle. The CDR3 is made up of 15 amino acids. The sequencing sample was made of blood. This receptor was taken from a man aged 60 to 69 in good health. This rearrangement joins TRBV12-5 to TRBJ1-2; possible D gene TRBD1, 6 bases. Here the CDR3 DNA reads TGTGCTAGTGGGGGGATACAGGGACCTTCTAGTGGCTACACCTTC. It encodes CASGGIQGPSSGYTF.